Sequencing of this T cell receptor beta chain was carried out in a study of blood T cell repertoires in COVID-19. TCRdb's table, derived via immunoSEQ multiplex PCR, lists solely in-frame clones and lacks some. The data show roughly 200,000 clones, with more than 70% seen just once and around 5% held by the top ten. The CDR3 spans 14 residues. Germline CDR1 is MDHEN and CDR2 is SYDVKM. V was pared by 7 bases and J by 7 bases, with 7 bases of the junction left unmatched. Sequencing was carried out using PBMCs or T cells enriched from blood (not recorded which). The sequence was obtained from a man aged 35-49 years with acute COVID-19. The chain carries TRBV28 and TRBJ1-6; 7 nucleotides match TRBD1. The CDR3 DNA reads as TGTGCCAGCACCGAACAGGGGAGAAATTCACCCCTCCACTTT. Amino acids: CASTEQGRNSPLHF.